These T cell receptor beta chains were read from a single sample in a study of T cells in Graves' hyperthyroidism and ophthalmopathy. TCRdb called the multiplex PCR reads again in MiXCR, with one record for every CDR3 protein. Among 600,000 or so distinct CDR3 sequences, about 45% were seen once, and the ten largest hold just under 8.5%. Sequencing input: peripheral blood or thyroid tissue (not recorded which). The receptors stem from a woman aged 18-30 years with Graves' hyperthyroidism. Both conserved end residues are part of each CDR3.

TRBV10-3	CASRYGLAGESWYEQYF
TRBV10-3	CASKQGSNQPQHF
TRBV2	CASSEAPTGFSAFF
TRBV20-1	CSALIDGPGEPQHF
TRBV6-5	CAISYSGDGFYEQYF
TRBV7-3	CASSQEGIGGQETQYF
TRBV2	CASRPHNSYGYTF
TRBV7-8	CASSDLEGEVSEQYF
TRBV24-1	CATSVVTGSVETQYF
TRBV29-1	CSIRTDPTNEKLFF
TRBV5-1	CASSLRAANGGYTF
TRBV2	CASKLAGGYTGELFF
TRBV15	CATSSFLGRGTYEQYF
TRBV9	CASSVRDRGETQYF
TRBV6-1	CASSSVRLRTEAFF
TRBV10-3	CAISETGGNSPLHF
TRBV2	CASSARAQLWNQPQHF
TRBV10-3	CASSFGRAAYEQYF
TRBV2	CASRGQEMGLYGYTF
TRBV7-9	CASSLGVVRKGETQYF
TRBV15	CATSRTPRQASNYGYTF
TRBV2	CASRAETQYF
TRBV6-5	CASSSWDSNYEQYF
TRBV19	CASGGSGNTGELFF
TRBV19	CASRMGQRHNQPQHF
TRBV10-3	CASSEAGTSHAGELFF
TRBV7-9	CASSLETAYNSPLHF
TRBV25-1	CASSRTWSNQPQHF
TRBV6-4	CASSDFRRDRYGYTF
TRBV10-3	CAISVRLDPNSPLHF
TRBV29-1	CSLRTGPMNTEAFF